The 24 T cell receptor beta chains listed next were all sequenced from one sample in a study of T-cell memory formation after mild COVID-19. TCRdb reprocessed the 5' RACE reads with MiXCR, giving one entry per CDR3 protein. The table records 120,000 to 150,000 distinct CDR3 sequences, 15% to 20% of them present only once. Sequenced input: PBMCs or a T cell subset sorted from them (not recorded which). Receptors were obtained from an adult woman who had mild COVID-19 (a few samples of this study predate the infection). Cell type and time point are not known.

The table lists this clonotype with a few counts. The V and J genes are TRBV12-3 or TRBV12-4 and TRBJ1-2, with no clear D. The V gene lost 7 bases and the J gene lost 13 bases, with 19 bases spanning the gap. The CDR3 loop spans 12 amino acids. The CDR3 loop is CASTLYGGPCTF. The DNA of the CDR3 is TGTGCCAGCACCCTGTACGGCGGGCCTTGCACCTTC.

The rearrangement uses TRBV20-1 and TRBJ2-1, with 8 bases matching TRBD2. Germline trimming cut 3 bases from V and 4 bases from J; bases unmatched to any gene: 5. Looked up from germline, CDR1 is DFQATT and CDR2 is SNEGSKA (reference sequence). The CDR3 runs 14 residues. CDR3 DNA sequence: TGCAGTGCTAGCGGGAGGGCTAAATACAATGAGCAGTTCTTC. Encoded protein: CSASGRAKYNEQFF.

The chain carries TRBV7-2 and TRBJ2-1; D uncertain. The CDR3 totals 13 residues. From germline, CDR1 is SGHTA and CDR2 FQGNSA. Trimming removed 4 bases at V and 3 bases at J, with 7 bases between. CDR3 residues: CASSSSRYNEQFF. For the CDR3, the DNA is TGTGCCAGCAGCTCCAGCCGCTACAATGAGCAGTTCTTC.

This clonotype was observed a few times. The gene calls are TRBV7-8 and TRBJ2-6; 10 bases line up with TRBD1. V was pared by 6 bases and J by 0 bases, with 5 bases of the junction left unmatched. Germline V CDR1 and CDR2: SGHVS, FQNEAQ. The CDR3 runs 17 residues. Written as DNA, the CDR3 is TGTGCCAGCAGTCGGACAGGGGGATTCTCTGGGGCCAACGTCCTGACTTTC. Translating it yields CASSRTGGFSGANVLTF.

This clonotype was counted between two and nine times. This chain joins TRBV7-2 and TRBJ2-3; 7 bases map to TRBD1. V was clipped by 3 bases and J by 3 bases; unmatched bases: 3. The length of the CDR3 is 14 residues. Per germline, CDR1 SGHTA and CDR2 FQGNSA. CDR3 loop: CASSLGQITDTQYF. Written as DNA, the CDR3 is TGTGCCAGCAGCTTGGGACAGATAACAGATACGCAGTATTTT.

This clonotype came up a few times. The chain carries TRBV7-2 and TRBJ2-3; no clear D. V dropped 5 bases and J dropped 1 base, with 10 bases sitting between them. In germline, CDR1 is SGHTA, CDR2 FQGNSA. This CDR3 comprises 14 residues. This CDR3 is CASSRQPGTDTQYF. The CDR3 DNA is TGTGCCAGCAGCCGCCAGCCCGGCACAGATACGCAGTATTTT.

In its sample, this clonotype was seen many times. This chain uses TRBV7-2 with TRBJ2-2; TRBD2 matches 9 bases. Trimming took 1 base from V and 5 from J; bases not matched to a gene: 5. Germline V gene data show CDR1 as SGHTA and CDR2 as FQGNSA. The CDR3 runs to 16 residues. CDR3 region: CASSLVLAGPTGELFF. CDR3 nucleotides: TGTGCCAGCAGCTTAGTTCTAGCGGGGCCGACCGGGGAGCTGTTTTTT.

V and J are TRBV20-1 and TRBJ2-3; weak D call: TRBD1 (5 bases). V was pared by 2 bases and J by 2 bases, with 8 bases between. This CDR3 has 13 residues. CDR1 and CDR2 (germline): DFQATT, SNEGSKA (reference sequence). The CDR3 DNA reads TGCAGTGCTAGACGACAGTCCACAGATACGCAGTATTTT. Its protein is CSARRQSTDTQYF.

This clonotype was seen a few times. V gene TRBV20-1 combines with J gene TRBJ2-1; either TRBD1 or TRBD2 may supply D (5 bases each). The V gene lost 6 bases and the J gene lost 0 bases, with 12 bases spanning the gap. The CDR3 loop spans 14 amino acids. In germline, CDR1 is DFQATT, CDR2 SNEGSKA (reference sequence). The CDR3 loop reads CSATNGASYNEQFF. DNA of the CDR3: TGCAGTGCCACCAACGGGGCCTCCTACAATGAGCAGTTCTTC.

The V gene is TRBV5-1, the J gene TRBJ2-3; D might be TRBD2 (6 bases). The CDR3 has 15 amino acids. Trimming left V 0 bases short and J 3 bases short, with 11 bases between. Germline assignment: CDR1 SGHRS and CDR2 YFSETQ. The CDR3 region has the DNA TGCGCCAGCAGCTTGGCCGTAGCGGTGACAGATACGCAGTATTTT. This gives the protein CASSLAVAVTDTQYF.

This clonotype showed up just a few times. CDR3 bases: TGTGCCAGCAGCCCAGGAGAGGCCCCGAGCACAGATACGCAGTATTTT. Its translation: CASSPGEAPSTDTQYF. The rearrangement links TRBV11-1 to TRBJ2-3; D not resolved. Trimming cost V 5 bases and J 0 bases, with 15 bases left between them. CDR3 length: 16 amino acids. Germline V gives CDR1 SGHAT, CDR2 FQDESV (reference sequence).

This clonotype showed up just a few times. A junction end diverges from the germline sequence, so it may reflect a read error. This chain connects TRBV7-2 to TRBJ1-4; D perhaps matches TRBD1 (5 bases). There are 16 residues in the CDR3. Germline CDR1 is SGHTA and CDR2 is FQGNSA. The CDR3 loop reads CASSVAAATASEKLFF. The CDR3 DNA follows: TGTGCCAGCAGCGTAGCGGCGGCGACAGCCAGTGAAAAACTGTTTTTT.

This clonotype was counted between two and nine times. The V call is TRBV11-2, the J call TRBJ2-7; the match to TRBD1 covers 11 bases. After removal of 1 base from V and 4 bases from J, the junction contained 3 bases not matched to a gene. Looked up from germline, CDR1 is SGHAT and CDR2 is FQNNGV. The CDR3 covers 15 residues. For the CDR3, the DNA is TGTGCCAGCAGCTTAGTTGGGACAGGGGGATACGAGCAGTACTTC. It yields the protein CASSLVGTGGYEQYF.

The V and J genes are TRBV25-1 and TRBJ1-3; D is unclear. This CDR3 region has 14 residues. Germline V lookup: CDR1 MGHDK, CDR2 SYGVNS. Trimming cost V 6 bases and J 1 base, with 10 bases left between them. CDR3 nucleotide sequence: TGTGCCAGCAGCCAACGAGGATCTGGAAACACCATATATTTT. Translating it yields CASSQRGSGNTIYF.

This clonotype was detected only a few times. V gene TRBV12-3 or TRBV12-4 combines with J gene TRBJ1-1, with 9 bases aligning to TRBD1. V trimming: 6 bases; J trimming: 8 bases; junction bases outside the gene matches: 10. This CDR3 has 14 amino acids. The CDR3 reads CASSAIGTGQEAFF. Here the CDR3 DNA reads TGTGCCAGCAGCGCAATAGGGACAGGGCAAGAAGCTTTCTTT.

The rearrangement links TRBV29-1 to TRBJ2-7; maybe TRBD2 (5 bases). This CDR3 comprises 11 residues. V shed 4 bases and J shed 3 bases, with 7 bases lying between them. CDR1 and CDR2 from the germline V gene are SQVTM and ANQGSEA. CDR3 sequence (DNA): TGCAGCGTTGCCGGGAACTACGAGCAGTACGTC. Translating it yields CSVAGNYEQYV.

This clonotype was counted only a few times. J is TRBJ2-3 and V is TRBV11-3, with D tentatively TRBD1 or TRBD2 (6 bases each). Trimming left V 5 bases short and J 2 bases short, with 17 bases between. There are 16 residues in the CDR3. Germline V gene sequence: CDR1 SGHNT, CDR2 YENEEA. The CDR3 nucleotides are TGTGCCAGCAGCCGGACTACAGGGAAACCCACAGATACGCAGTATTTT. Translation gives CASSRTTGKPTDTQYF.

The gene calls are TRBV5-5 and TRBJ1-2; D not resolved. The V and J ends lost 0 bases and 2 bases respectively, with 14 bases between them. Germline V lookup: CDR1 SGHKS, CDR2 YYEKEE (reference sequence). This CDR3 has 16 amino acids. CDR3 amino acids: CASSLAARNSNYGYTF. The CDR3 DNA is TGTGCCAGCAGCTTGGCCGCGAGGAACTCCAACTATGGCTACACCTTC.

This clonotype was seen once. This rearrangement joins TRBV3-1 to TRBJ2-1, with D perhaps matching TRBD2 (5 bases). Germline assignment: CDR1 LGHDT and CDR2 YNNKEL (reference sequence). V shed 6 bases and J shed 0 bases, with 15 bases lying between them. The length of the CDR3 is 16 residues. In nucleotides, the CDR3 is TGTGCCAGCAGTCTCCCGAGCGGAGACTCCTACAATGAGCAGTTCTTC. This sequence encodes CASSLPSGDSYNEQFF.

The chain recombines TRBV5-1 with TRBJ1-2; D may be TRBD1 (6 bases). The CDR3 totals 15 residues. V was cut by 4 bases and J by 4 bases, with 17 bases left in between. Germline V lookup: CDR1 SGHRS, CDR2 YFSETQ. CDR3 bases: TGCGCCAGCAGCGCTATGGCAGGGGACGGCTATGGCTACACCTTC. It specifies CASSAMAGDGYGYTF.

This clonotype was found a few times. V and J are TRBV5-1 and TRBJ2-1, with no clear D. Trimming cost V 4 bases and J 10 bases, with 12 bases left between them. The germline CDR1 and CDR2 sequences are SGHRS and YFSETQ. The CDR3 has 12 residues. The DNA of the CDR3 is TGCGCCAGCAGCGCCCTAACCATAGAGCAGTTCTTC. It is translated as CASSALTIEQFF.

The rearrangement links TRBV7-9 to TRBJ2-5; TRBD2 agrees at 9 bases. Trimming at V came to 9 bases and at J to 4 bases, leaving 18 bases not matched to a gene. The CDR3 has 17 residues. In germline, CDR1 is SEHNR, CDR2 FQNEAQ (reference sequence). Here the CDR3 DNA reads TGTGCCAGTTCTGGGGGTTCCGGGACTAGCTGGCGAGAGACCCAGTACTTC. This encodes CASSGGSGTSWRETQYF.

The sample holds a few counts of this clonotype. The V gene is TRBV20-1, the J gene TRBJ2-1, with 8 bases lining up with TRBD1. Germline CDR1 is DFQATT and CDR2 is SNEGSKA (reference sequence). The CDR3 runs to 15 residues. J gave up 7 bases and V 3 bases, and 11 bases lay outside the gene matches. CDR3 in amino acids: CSARGGRGLRNEQFF. The CDR3 nucleotides read TGCAGTGCTAGGGGGGGCAGGGGGCTGCGGAATGAGCAGTTCTTC.

This clonotype is a singleton in its sample. The V gene is TRBV20-1, the J gene TRBJ1-4; TRBD1 matches at 7 bases. With 3 bases clipped from V and 5 bases from J, the junction kept 6 bases outside the gene matches. The CDR3 loop spans 14 amino acids. Germline V CDR1 and CDR2: DFQATT, SNEGSKA (reference sequence). CDR3 in DNA: TGCAGTGCTAGGCAGGCAGGGGGAAATGAAAAACTGTTTTTT. The encoded protein is CSARQAGGNEKLFF.